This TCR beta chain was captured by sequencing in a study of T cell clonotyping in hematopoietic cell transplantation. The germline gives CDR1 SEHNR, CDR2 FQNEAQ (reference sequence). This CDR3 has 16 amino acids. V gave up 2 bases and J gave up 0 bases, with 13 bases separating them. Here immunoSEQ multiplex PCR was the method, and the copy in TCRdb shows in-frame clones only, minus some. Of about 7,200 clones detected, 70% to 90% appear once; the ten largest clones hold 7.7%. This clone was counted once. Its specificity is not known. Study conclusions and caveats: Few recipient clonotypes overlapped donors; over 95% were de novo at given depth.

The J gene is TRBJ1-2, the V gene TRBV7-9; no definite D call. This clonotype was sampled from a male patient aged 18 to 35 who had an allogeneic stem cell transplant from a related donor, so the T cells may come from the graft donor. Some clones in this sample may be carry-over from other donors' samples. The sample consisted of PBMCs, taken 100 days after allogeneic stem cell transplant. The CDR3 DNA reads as TGTGCCAGCAGCTTACCCCCAACAGCAACTAACTATGGCTACACCTTC. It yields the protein CASSLPPTATNYGYTF.